What follows are 23 T cell receptor beta chains derived from one specimen sequenced in a study of shared clonotypes between healthy human individuals. Sequencing used immunoSEQ multiplex PCR; TCRdb keeps in-frame clones, though not all of them. Of a few million clones in the sample, around nine tenths were seen once. The sequencing input was naive CD4+ T cells sorted from blood. The sample's subset: CD45RA+ positively selected. The receptors here all came from a man aged 18 to 29 in good health.

The chain has TRBV6-5 and TRBJ2-1; perhaps TRBD2 as D (7 bases). Germline values: CDR1 MNHEY, CDR2 SVGAGI. V was cut by 7 bases and J by 8 bases, with 15 bases left in between. The CDR3 is 13 residues long. The CDR3 loop reads CASTRGPGYEQFF. CDR3 sequence (DNA): TGTGCCAGCACGCGGGGGCCAGGGTATGAGCAGTTCTTC.

CDR3 nucleotide sequence: TGTGCCACCAGGACAGGGGCAACCTACGAGCAGTACTTC. Its protein is CATRTGATYEQYF. V is TRBV7-2 and J is TRBJ2-7; TRBD1 agrees at 9 bases. The CDR3 is made up of 13 amino acids. After removal of 10 bases from V and 2 bases from J, the junction contained 6 bases not matched to a gene. The germline V gene encodes CDR1 SGHTA and CDR2 FQGNSA.

A note on this clone: Other DNA sequences of this sample code for an identical CDR3. The V call is TRBV11-3, the J call TRBJ1-1; D is unresolved. This CDR3 contains 12 residues. Germline CDR1 SGHNT, CDR2 YENEEA. The V end lost 0 bases, the J end lost 8 bases, and 7 bases lay between the germline ends. CDR3 sequence: CASSLDGNEAFF. CDR3 nucleotides: TGTGCCAGCAGCTTAGATGGCAACGAAGCTTTCTTT.

This chain uses TRBV6-6 with TRBJ2-7; TRBD2 is a possible D gene (5 bases). The germline gives CDR1 MNHNY, CDR2 SVGAGI (reference sequence). The V and J ends lost 0 bases and 3 bases respectively, with 9 bases between them. The CDR3 consists of 14 residues. The CDR3 loop is CASSYSPADYEQYF. CDR3 coding DNA: TGTGCCAGCAGTTACTCGCCAGCGGACTACGAGCAGTACTTC.

The chain employs TRBV4-3 and TRBJ2-1; 8 positions agree with TRBD2. J lost 10 bases, V lost 4 bases, and 15 bases had no gene match. Germline V gene data show CDR1 as LGHNA and CDR2 as YSLEER. The CDR3 contains 16 residues. The CDR3 nucleotides read TGCGCCAGCAGCCTCATAACGGGACTAGAGTTTGAGGAGCAGTTCTTC. It specifies CASSLITGLEFEEQFF.

This clone turned up a few times. The chain uses TRBV30 and TRBJ1-5, with D unresolved. The V and J ends lost 3 bases and 3 bases respectively, with 9 bases between them. Germline loops: CDR1 GTSNPN, CDR2 SVGIG (reference sequence). The CDR3 length is 13 residues. The CDR3 DNA reads as TGTGCCTGGAGACCCCAGAACAATCAGCCCCAGCATTTT. This codes for CAWRPQNNQPQHF.

This clone was seen once. Distinct nucleotide sequences in the sample also encode this CDR3. The chain couples TRBV19 to TRBJ2-2; 8 bases agree with TRBD1. V lost 6 bases and J lost 1; bases outside the gene matches: 1. The germline CDR1 and CDR2 sequences are LNHDA and SQIVND (reference sequence). The CDR3 totals 14 residues. In DNA form, the CDR3 reads TGTGCCAGTAGAGGACAGGGGAACACCGGGGAGCTGTTTTTT. Encoded protein: CASRGQGNTGELFF.

The chain uses TRBV6-5 and TRBJ2-5; no reliable D call. Trimming stripped 11 bases from V and 5 bases from J, with 15 bases between. CDR3 length: 12 amino acids. Germline V gene lookup returns CDR1 MNHEY and CDR2 SVGAGI. Here the CDR3 DNA reads TGTGCCTATGGGCGACCGTGGGAGACCCAGTACTTC. It is translated as CAYGRPWETQYF.

The rearrangement links TRBV18 to TRBJ2-5; D ambiguous. Trimming stripped 6 bases from V and 3 bases from J, with 11 bases between. The germline gives CDR1 KGHSH, CDR2 LQKENI. The CDR3 consists of 13 residues. In nucleotides, the CDR3 is TGTGCCAGCTCCCCTAACTGGGAAGAGACCCAGTACTTC. The encoded protein is CASSPNWEETQYF.

The V call is TRBV2, the J call TRBJ1-1; no clear D. The CDR3 runs 16 residues. Germline V gene data show CDR1 as SNHLY and CDR2 as FYNNEI. Trimming pared 6 bases from V and 4 bases from J, leaving 21 bases between. As DNA, the CDR3 is TGTGCCAGCAGGTTAGGGTCCTCCGTACTACTCACTGAAGCTTTCTTT. Translated, it gives CASRLGSSVLLTEAFF.

The chain uses TRBV6-5 and TRBJ1-5; 8 bases align to TRBD1. The junction had 5 bases not matched to a gene; V was cut back by 6 bases and J by 7 bases. Germline V gene sequence: CDR1 MNHEY, CDR2 SVGAGI. CDR3 length: 13 amino acids. CDR3 nucleotide sequence: TGTGCCAGCAGCAGGGGGCGAGGGCAGCCCCAGCATTTT. It codes for CASSRGRGQPQHF.

This chain links TRBV30 with TRBJ1-2; the D gene is possibly TRBD1 (5 bases). This CDR3 region has 13 residues. Trimming cost V 0 bases and J 8 bases, with 13 bases left between them. The germline gives CDR1 GTSNPN, CDR2 SVGIG (reference sequence). The CDR3: CAWSVAQGLGYTF. In DNA, the CDR3 is TGTGCCTGGAGTGTAGCGCAGGGCCTCGGCTACACCTTC. Full variable domain (outside the CDR3, taken from reference TRBV30 and TRBJ1-2): SQTIHQWPATLVQPVGSPLSLECTVEGTSNPNLYWYRQAAGRGLQLLFYSVGIGQISSEVPQNLSASRPQDRQFILSSKKLLLSDSGFYLCAWSVAQGLGYTFGSGTRLTVV.

CDR3: CASKSGATGTNQPQHF. CDR3 in DNA: TGTGCCAGTAAATCCGGGGCCACTGGGACCAATCAGCCCCAGCATTTT. V gene TRBV19 combines with J gene TRBJ1-5; perhaps TRBD1 as D (5 bases). The CDR3 consists of 16 residues. Trimming pared 7 bases from V and 3 bases from J, leaving 19 bases between. Per germline, CDR1 LNHDA and CDR2 SQIVND (reference sequence). The whole variable domain, filled in from reference TRBV19 and TRBJ1-5, reads DGGITQSPKYLFRKEGQNVTLSCEQNLNHDAMYWYRQDPGQGLRLIYYSQIVNDFQKGDIAEGYSVSREKKESFPLTVTSAQKNPTAFYLCASKSGATGTNQPQHFGDGTRLSIL.

This chain joins TRBV7-3 and TRBJ2-2; D is undetermined. CDR3 length: 12 amino acids. Deletions cut 5 bases from V and 2 bases from J, with 3 bases between. CDR1 is SGHTA and CDR2 is FQGTGA in the germline V gene. The CDR3 region is CASSHNTGELFF. The DNA of the CDR3 is TGTGCCAGCAGCCACAACACCGGGGAGCTGTTTTTT.

This clone has just one count. The chain recombines TRBV11-2 with TRBJ2-7; weak D call: TRBD2 (5 bases). V was clipped by 4 bases and J by 0 bases, with 16 bases between them. Germline V gene sequence: CDR1 SGHAT, CDR2 FQNNGV. This CDR3 region has 16 residues. The CDR3 region is CASSSPGSVSSYEQYF. CDR3 in DNA: TGTGCCAGCAGCTCCCCAGGTAGCGTGAGCTCCTACGAGCAGTACTTC. Full variable domain (outside the CDR3, taken from reference TRBV11-2 and TRBJ2-7): EAGVAQSPRYKIIEKRQSVAFWCNPISGHATLYWYQQILGQGPKLLIQFQNNGVVDDSQLPKDRFSAERLKGVDSTLKIQPAKLEDSAVYLCASSSPGSVSSYEQYFGPGTRLTVT.

The genes are TRBV4-3 and TRBJ2-1, with D possibly matching TRBD2 (6 bases). The germline V and J ends were trimmed by 0 bases and 1 base, with 13 bases remaining between them. The CDR3 runs 17 residues. Looked up from germline, CDR1 is LGHNA and CDR2 is YSLEER. In DNA form, the CDR3 reads TGCGCCAGCAGCCAAGATTTGGAGGGAGAGTCCTACAATGAGCAGTTCTTC. It specifies CASSQDLEGESYNEQFF.

The chain has TRBV6-1 and TRBJ1-1; 8 bases are a match to TRBD1. The CDR3 loop spans 14 amino acids. The V and J ends lost 7 bases and 6 bases, in that order; junction bases with no gene match: 10. The germline V gene encodes CDR1 MNHNS and CDR2 SASEGT. The CDR3, as DNA: TGTGCCAGCATTTTGACAGGGGTGGTCTCTGAAGCTTTCTTT. It specifies CASILTGVVSEAFF.

Note on this clone: A read error may produce the germline difference seen at one junction end. The chain employs TRBV10-3 and TRBJ1-5; D gene uncertain. CDR3 length equals 15 residues. CDR1 ENHRY and CDR2 SYGVKD come from the germline V gene. CDR3 coding DNA: TGTGCCAGCAGTTACTTCGGGGAGAGCAATCAGCCCCAGCATTTT. Translating it yields CASSYFGESNQPQHF.

The chain uses TRBV5-6 and TRBJ2-4, with TRBD1 as a possible D gene (6 bases). This CDR3 is 16 amino acids long. Germline CDR1 reads SGHDT; CDR2 reads YYEEEE. V was shortened by 4 bases and J by 6 bases, with 20 bases between the two germline ends. The CDR3, as DNA: TGTGCCAGCAGCCCGGAGCCCCAGGGGCGAGGAAACATTCAGTACTTC. Translation: CASSPEPQGRGNIQYF.

With regard to this clone: Within the sample, other DNA sequences also encode this same CDR3. The rearrangement joins TRBV18 to TRBJ1-1; D unclear. Trimming shortened V by 0 bases and J by 3 bases, and 5 bases separated the two germline ends. From germline, CDR1 is KGHSH and CDR2 LQKENI. The CDR3 extends over 13 amino acids. In DNA, the CDR3 is TGTGCCAGCTCACCACCGGGGTACACTGAAGCTTTCTTT. This encodes CASSPPGYTEAFF.

The rearrangement uses TRBV14 and TRBJ2-1, with a tentative D call TRBD2 (6 bases). Germline values: CDR1 SGHDN, CDR2 FVKESK. The CDR3 is made up of 17 amino acids. The germline V and J ends were trimmed by 4 bases and 8 bases, with 24 bases remaining between them. CDR3 DNA: TGTGCCAGCAGCCCGGTGGGCCTAGCGCCCCGCTATGATGAGCAGTTCTTC. Residues: CASSPVGLAPRYDEQFF. The full variable domain, completed using reference TRBV14 and TRBJ2-1, is EAGVTQFPSHSVIEKGQTVTLRCDPISGHDNLYWYRRVMGKEIKFLLHFVKESKQDESGMPNNRFLAERTGGTYSTLKVQPAELEDSGVYFCASSPVGLAPRYDEQFFGPGTRLTVL.

This clone was seen just once. The chain employs TRBV6-6 and TRBJ1-6; D not resolved. The germline V gene encodes CDR1 MNHNY and CDR2 SVGAGI (reference sequence). Between the trimmed V and J ends, which lost 5 bases and 6 bases, there was a span of 8 bases. The CDR3 runs 13 residues. CDR3 region: CASSRDGNSPLHF. Here the CDR3 DNA reads TGTGCCAGCAGTCGTGATGGTAATTCACCCCTCCACTTT.

The chain combines TRBV18 with TRBJ2-2; 11 nucleotides align to TRBD1. This CDR3 spans 16 amino acids. With 5 bases clipped from V and 8 bases from J, the junction kept 10 bases outside the gene matches. Germline V gene sequence: CDR1 KGHSH, CDR2 LQKENI. The CDR3 nucleotides are TGTGCCAGCTCATCCTATCGGACAGGGGGCGAAGGGGAGCTGTTTTTT. This codes for CASSSYRTGGEGELFF.